The entry below gives a single T cell receptor (beta chain) sequence along with its context. These data are taken from a study of blood T cell repertoires in COVID-19. As processed by the authors: Nucleated cell number was recorded as an estimate derived from reference gene primer amplification. Assay used: immunoSEQ multiplex PCR; TCRdb lists only in-frame clones, some missing. V and J calls and clone size are those listed in that table; D and trimming were worked out from the DNA. The top ten clones hold over 0.95% of a sample with approximately 350,000 clones, approximately 90% of them seen once. Germline V gives CDR1 ENHRY, CDR2 SYGVKD. J was trimmed by 5 bases and V by 0 bases; bases with no gene match: 7. The CDR3 contains 17 residues. Adults between about 18 and 89 years of age took part from about two dozen US areas. Clinical histories supplied by participants themselves formed the basis of cohort assignment. Among Cohort 3 donors, those recovered had two negative PCRs, clearance, or symptom resolution.

The source is a man aged 18 to 35 who had recovered from COVID-19. Sequences were obtained from PBMCs or T cells enriched from blood (not recorded which). This rearrangement joins TRBV10-3 to TRBJ2-5, with TRBD1 matching 12 bases. The CDR3 is CAISESIGTGGAETQYF. For the CDR3, the DNA is TGTGCCATCAGTGAGTCGATTGGGACAGGGGGCGCGGAGACCCAGTACTTC.